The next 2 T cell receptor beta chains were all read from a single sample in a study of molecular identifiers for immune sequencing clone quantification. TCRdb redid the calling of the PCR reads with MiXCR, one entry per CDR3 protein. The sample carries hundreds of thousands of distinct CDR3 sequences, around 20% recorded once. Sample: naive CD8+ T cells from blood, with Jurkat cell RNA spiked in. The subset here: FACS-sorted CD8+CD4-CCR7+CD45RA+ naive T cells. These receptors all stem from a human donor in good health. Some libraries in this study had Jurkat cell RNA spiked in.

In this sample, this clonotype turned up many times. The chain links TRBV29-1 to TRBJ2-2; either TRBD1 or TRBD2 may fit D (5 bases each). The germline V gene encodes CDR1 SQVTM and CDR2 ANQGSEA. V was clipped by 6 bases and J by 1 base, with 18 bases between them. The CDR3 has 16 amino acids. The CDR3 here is CSVRRLEDMNTGELFF. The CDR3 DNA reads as TGCAGCGTGCGGCGGTTGGAGGACATGAACACCGGGGAGCTGTTTTTT.

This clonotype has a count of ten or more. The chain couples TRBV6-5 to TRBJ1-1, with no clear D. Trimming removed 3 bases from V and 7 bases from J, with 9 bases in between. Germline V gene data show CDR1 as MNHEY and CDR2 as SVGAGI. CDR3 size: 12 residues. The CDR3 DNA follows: TGTGCCAGCAGTTATTTGGGGAGTGAAGCTTTCTTT. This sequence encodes CASSYLGSEAFF.